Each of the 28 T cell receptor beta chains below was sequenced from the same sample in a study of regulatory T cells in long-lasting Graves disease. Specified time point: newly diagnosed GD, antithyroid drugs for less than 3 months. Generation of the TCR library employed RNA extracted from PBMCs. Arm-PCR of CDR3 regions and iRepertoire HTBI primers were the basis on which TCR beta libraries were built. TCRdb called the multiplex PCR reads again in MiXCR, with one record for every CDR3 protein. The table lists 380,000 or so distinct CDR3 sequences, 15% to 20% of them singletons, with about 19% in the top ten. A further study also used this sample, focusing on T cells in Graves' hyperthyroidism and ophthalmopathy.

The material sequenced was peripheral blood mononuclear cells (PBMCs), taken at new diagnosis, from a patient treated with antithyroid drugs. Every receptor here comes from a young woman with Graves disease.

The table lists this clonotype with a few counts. CDR3 coding DNA: TGCGCCTACGATCGCCGGGGCGAGGTTGAAAAACTGTTTTTT. Its protein is CAYDRRGEVEKLFF. The V call is TRBV10-1, the J call TRBJ1-4; TRBD1 might be the D (5 bases). Trimming left V 11 bases short and J 7 bases short, with 20 bases between. Germline-derived CDR1 and CDR2 are WNHNN and SYGVQD (reference sequence). The CDR3 consists of 14 residues.

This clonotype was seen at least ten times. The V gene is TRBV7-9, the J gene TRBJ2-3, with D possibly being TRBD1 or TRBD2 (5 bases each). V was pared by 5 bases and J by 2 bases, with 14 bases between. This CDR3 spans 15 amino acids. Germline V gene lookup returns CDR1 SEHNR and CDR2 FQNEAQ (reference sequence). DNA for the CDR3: TGTGCCAGCAGCCCCGGGACCCGCACCACAGATACGCAGTATTTT. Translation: CASSPGTRTTDTQYF.

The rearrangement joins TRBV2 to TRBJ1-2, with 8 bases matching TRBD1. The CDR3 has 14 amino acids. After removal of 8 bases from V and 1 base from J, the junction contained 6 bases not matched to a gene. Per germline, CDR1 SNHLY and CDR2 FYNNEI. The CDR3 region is CASGKDRVNYGYTF. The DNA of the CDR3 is TGTGCCAGCGGAAAGGACAGGGTTAACTATGGCTACACCTTC.

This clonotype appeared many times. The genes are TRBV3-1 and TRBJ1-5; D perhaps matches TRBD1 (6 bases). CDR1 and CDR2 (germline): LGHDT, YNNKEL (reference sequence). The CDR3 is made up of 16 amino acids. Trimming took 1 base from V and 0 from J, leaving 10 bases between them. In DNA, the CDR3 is TGTGCCAGCAGCCAAGGGGGGGGCCATAGCAATCAGCCCCAGCATTTT. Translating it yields CASSQGGGHSNQPQHF. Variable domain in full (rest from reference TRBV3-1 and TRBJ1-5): DTAVSQTPKYLVTQMGNDKSIKCEQNLGHDTMYWYKQDSKKFLKIMFSYNNKELIINETVPNRFSPKSPDKAHLNLHINSLELGDSAVYFCASSQGGGHSNQPQHFGDGTRLSIL.

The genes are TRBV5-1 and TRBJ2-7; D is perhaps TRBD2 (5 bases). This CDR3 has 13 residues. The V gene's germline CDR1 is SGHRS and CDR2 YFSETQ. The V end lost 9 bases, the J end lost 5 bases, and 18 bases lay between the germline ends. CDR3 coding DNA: TGCGCCACCGCGGTCTCGAGAGGGAACGAGCAGTACTTC. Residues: CATAVSRGNEQYF.

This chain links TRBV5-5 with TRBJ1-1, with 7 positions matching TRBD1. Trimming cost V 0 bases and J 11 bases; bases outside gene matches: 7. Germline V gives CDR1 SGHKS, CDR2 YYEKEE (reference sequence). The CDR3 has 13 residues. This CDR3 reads CASSLEPQGGAFF. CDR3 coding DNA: TGTGCCAGCAGCTTGGAACCTCAGGGGGGCGCTTTCTTT.

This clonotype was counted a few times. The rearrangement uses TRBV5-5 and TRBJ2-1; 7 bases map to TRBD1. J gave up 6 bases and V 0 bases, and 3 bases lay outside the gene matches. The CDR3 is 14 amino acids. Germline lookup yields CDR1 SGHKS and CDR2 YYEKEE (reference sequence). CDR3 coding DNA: TGTGCCAGCAGCTTGGGGGACAGCTTCAATGAGCAGTTCTTC. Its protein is CASSLGDSFNEQFF.

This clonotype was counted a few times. The CDR3 DNA reads TGTGCCAGCAGCCGGGACAGGAATGAAGCTTTCTTT. Amino acid sequence: CASSRDRNEAFF. This rearrangement joins TRBV11-3 to TRBJ1-1, with 8 bases fitting TRBD1. Germline V CDR1 and CDR2: SGHNT, YENEEA. J gave up 7 bases and V 5 bases, and 3 bases lay outside the gene matches. The CDR3 runs 12 residues. Complete variable domain (other parts from reference TRBV11-3 and TRBJ1-1): EAGVVQSPRYKIIEKKQPVAFWCNPISGHNTLYWYLQNLGQGPELLIRYENEEAVDDSQLPKDRFSAERLKGVDSTLKIQPAELGDSAVYLCASSRDRNEAFFGQGTRLTVV.

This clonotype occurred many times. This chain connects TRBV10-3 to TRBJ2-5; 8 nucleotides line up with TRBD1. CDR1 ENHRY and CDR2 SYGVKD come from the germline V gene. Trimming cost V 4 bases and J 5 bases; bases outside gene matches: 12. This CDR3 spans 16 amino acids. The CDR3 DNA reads TGTGCCATCAGTGTCCCCGGGACAGGTGCGGGGGAGACCCAGTACTTC. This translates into CAISVPGTGAGETQYF.

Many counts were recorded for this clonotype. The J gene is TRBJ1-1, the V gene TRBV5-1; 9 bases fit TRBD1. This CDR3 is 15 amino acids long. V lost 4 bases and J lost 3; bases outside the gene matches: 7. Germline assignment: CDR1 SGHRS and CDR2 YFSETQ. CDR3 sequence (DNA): TGCGCCAGCAGCGATGGACAGGGGAAGGACACTGAAGCTTTCTTT. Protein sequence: CASSDGQGKDTEAFF.

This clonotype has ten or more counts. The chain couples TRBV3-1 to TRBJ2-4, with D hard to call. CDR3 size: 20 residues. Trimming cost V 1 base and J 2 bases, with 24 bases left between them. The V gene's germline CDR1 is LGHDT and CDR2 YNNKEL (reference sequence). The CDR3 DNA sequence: TGTGCCAGCAGCCAAGTGTTTTTCGGCAGACCGCTGAGGTCCAAAAACATTCAGTACTTC. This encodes CASSQVFFGRPLRSKNIQYF.

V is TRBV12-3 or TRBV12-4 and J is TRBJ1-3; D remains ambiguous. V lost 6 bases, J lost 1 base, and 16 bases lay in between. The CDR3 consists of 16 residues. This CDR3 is CASRHTTRRSGNTIYF. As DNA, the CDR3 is TGTGCCAGCAGGCACACAACTCGGCGATCTGGAAACACCATATATTTT.

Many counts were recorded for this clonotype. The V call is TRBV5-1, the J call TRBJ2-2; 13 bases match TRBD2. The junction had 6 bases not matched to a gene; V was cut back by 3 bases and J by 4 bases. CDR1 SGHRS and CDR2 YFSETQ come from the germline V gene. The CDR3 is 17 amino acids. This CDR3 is CASSSGLAGMVTGELFF. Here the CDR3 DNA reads TGCGCCAGCAGCTCGGGACTAGCGGGAATGGTCACCGGGGAGCTGTTTTTT. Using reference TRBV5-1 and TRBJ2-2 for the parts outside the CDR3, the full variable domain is KAGVTQTPRYLIKTRGQQVTLSCSPISGHRSVSWYQQTPGQGLQFLFEYFSETQRNKGNFPGRFSGRQFSNSRSEMNVSTLELGDSALYLCASSSGLAGMVTGELFFGEGSRLTVL.

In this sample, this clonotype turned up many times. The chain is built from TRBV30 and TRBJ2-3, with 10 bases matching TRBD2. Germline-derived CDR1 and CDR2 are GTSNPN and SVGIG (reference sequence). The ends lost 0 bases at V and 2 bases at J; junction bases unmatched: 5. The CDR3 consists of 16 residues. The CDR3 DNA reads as TGTGCCTGGAGTGTGGCTAGCGGGAGTCCCACAGATACGCAGTATTTT. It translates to CAWSVASGSPTDTQYF. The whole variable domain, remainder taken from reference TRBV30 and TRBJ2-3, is SQTIHQWPATLVQPVGSPLSLECTVEGTSNPNLYWYRQAAGRGLQLLFYSVGIGQISSEVPQNLSASRPQDRQFILSSKKLLLSDSGFYLCAWSVASGSPTDTQYFGPGTRLTVL.

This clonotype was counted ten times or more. CDR3 region: CANSKAGFNQPQHF. Written as DNA, the CDR3 is TGCGCCAACTCCAAGGCGGGGTTCAATCAGCCCCAGCATTTT. The gene calls are TRBV5-1 and TRBJ1-5, with D uncertain. This CDR3 has 14 residues. Germline lookup yields CDR1 SGHRS and CDR2 YFSETQ. The germline V and J ends were trimmed by 9 bases and 3 bases, with 16 bases remaining between them.

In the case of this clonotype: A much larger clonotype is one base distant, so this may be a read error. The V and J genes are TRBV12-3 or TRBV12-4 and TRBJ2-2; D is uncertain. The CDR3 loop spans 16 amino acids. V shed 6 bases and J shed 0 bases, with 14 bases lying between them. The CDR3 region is CASRRRNTSNTGELFF. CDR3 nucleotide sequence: TGTGCCAGCAGACGAAGGAACACATCGAACACCGGGGAGCTGTTTTTT.

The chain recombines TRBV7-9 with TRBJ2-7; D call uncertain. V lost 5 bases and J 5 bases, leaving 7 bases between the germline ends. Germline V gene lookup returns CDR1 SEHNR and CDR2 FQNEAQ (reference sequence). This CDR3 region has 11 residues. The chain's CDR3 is CASSLRNEQYF. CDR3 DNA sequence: TGTGCCAGCAGCCTTAGGAACGAGCAGTACTTC.

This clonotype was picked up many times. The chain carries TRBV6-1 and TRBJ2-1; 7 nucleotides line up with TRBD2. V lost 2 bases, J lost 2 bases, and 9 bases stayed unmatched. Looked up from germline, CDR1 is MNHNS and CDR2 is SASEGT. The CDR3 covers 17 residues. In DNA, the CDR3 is TGTGCCAGCAGTGAAATCATGGCTAGCGGTCCCTACAATGAGCAGTTCTTC. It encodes CASSEIMASGPYNEQFF.

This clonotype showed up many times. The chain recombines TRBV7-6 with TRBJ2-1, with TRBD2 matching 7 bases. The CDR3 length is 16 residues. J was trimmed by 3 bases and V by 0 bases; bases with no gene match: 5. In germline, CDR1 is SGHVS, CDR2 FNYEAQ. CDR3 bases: TGTGCCAGCAGCTTAGCATCGGGAGGATACTACAATGAGCAGTTCTTC. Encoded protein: CASSLASGGYYNEQFF.

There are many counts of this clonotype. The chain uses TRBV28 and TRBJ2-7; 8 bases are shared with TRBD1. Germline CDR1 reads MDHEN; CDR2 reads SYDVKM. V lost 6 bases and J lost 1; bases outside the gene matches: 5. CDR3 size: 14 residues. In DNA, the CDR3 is TGTGCCAGCAGACGACAGGGGATTTCCTACGAGCAGTACTTC. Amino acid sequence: CASRRQGISYEQYF.

The CDR3 spells CASSLGGTGGLDEQYF. CDR3 bases: TGCGCCAGCAGCTTGGGCGGGACAGGGGGCCTGGATGAGCAGTACTTC. The chain is built from TRBV5-1 and TRBJ2-7, with 12 bases fitting TRBD1. The V segment lost 0 bases and the J segment 7 bases; nucleotides outside the gene matches: 8. This CDR3 is built from 16 residues. Germline V CDR1 and CDR2: SGHRS, YFSETQ.

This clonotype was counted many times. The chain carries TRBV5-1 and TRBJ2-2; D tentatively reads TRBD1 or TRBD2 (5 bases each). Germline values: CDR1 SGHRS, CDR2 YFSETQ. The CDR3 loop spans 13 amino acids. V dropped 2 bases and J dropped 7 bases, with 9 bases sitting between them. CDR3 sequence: CASSFRDGGELFF. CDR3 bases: TGCGCCAGCAGCTTCAGGGACGGCGGGGAGCTGTTTTTT.

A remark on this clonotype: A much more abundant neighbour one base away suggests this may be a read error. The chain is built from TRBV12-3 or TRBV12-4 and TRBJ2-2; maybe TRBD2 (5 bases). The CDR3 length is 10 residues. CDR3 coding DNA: TGTGCCAGCAGTGCTGGGGAGCTGGTTTTT. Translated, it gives CASSAGELVF.

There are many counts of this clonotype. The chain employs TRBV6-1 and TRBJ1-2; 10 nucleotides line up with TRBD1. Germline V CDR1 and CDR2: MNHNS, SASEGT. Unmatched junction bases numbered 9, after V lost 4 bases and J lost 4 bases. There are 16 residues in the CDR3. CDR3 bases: TGTGCCAGCAGTGTCCCGGGACAGGGGTCGATCTATGGCTACACCTTC. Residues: CASSVPGQGSIYGYTF.

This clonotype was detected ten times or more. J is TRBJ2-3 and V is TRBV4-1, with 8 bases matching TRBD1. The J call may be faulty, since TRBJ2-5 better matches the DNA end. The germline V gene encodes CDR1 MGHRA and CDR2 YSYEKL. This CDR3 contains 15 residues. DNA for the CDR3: TGCGCCAGCAGCCAGTCGACAGGGGCACTCCAGACCCAGTACTTC. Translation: CASSQSTGALQTQYF.

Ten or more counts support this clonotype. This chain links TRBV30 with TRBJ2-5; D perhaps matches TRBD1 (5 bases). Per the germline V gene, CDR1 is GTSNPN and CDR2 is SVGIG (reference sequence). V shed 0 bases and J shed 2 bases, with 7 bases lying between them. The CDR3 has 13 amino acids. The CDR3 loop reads CAWSVRQQETQYF. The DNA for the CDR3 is TGTGCCTGGAGTGTACGACAGCAAGAGACCCAGTACTTC.

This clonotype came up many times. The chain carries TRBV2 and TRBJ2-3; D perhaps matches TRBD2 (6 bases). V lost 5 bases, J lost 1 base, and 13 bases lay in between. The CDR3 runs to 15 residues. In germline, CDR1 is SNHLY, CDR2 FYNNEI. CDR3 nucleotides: TGTGCCAGCAGTTGGGGAGGAGTCGGCACAGATACGCAGTATTTT. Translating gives CASSWGGVGTDTQYF.

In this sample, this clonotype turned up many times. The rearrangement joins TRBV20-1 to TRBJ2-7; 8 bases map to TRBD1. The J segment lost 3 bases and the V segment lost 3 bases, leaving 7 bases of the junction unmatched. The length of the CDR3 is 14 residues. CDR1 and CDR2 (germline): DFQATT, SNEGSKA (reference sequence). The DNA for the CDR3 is TGCAGTGCTAGGCCCGGGACAGGATACTACGAGCAGTACTTC. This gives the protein CSARPGTGYYEQYF.